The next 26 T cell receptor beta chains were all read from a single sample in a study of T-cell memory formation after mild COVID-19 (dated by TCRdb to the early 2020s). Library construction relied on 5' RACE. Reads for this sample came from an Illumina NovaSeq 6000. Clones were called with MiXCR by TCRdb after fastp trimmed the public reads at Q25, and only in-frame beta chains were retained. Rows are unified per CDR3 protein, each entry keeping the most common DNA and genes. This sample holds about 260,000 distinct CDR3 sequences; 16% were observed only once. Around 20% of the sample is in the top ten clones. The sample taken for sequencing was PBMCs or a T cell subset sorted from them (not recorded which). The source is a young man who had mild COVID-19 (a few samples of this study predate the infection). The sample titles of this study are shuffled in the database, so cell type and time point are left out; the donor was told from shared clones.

The CDR3 DNA reads TGTGCCAGCAGCTCGACACTAGCGGGGGACACAGATACGCAGTATTTT. Translating it yields CASSSTLAGDTDTQYF. The chain uses TRBV7-6 and TRBJ2-3; 11 nucleotides agree with TRBD2. The V segment lost 4 bases and the J segment 2 bases; nucleotides outside the gene matches: 5. Germline V gene lookup returns CDR1 SGHVS and CDR2 FNYEAQ. This CDR3 has 16 amino acids.

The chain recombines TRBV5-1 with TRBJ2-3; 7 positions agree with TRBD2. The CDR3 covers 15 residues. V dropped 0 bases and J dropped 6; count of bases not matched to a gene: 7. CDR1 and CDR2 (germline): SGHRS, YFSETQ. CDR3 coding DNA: TGCGCCAGCAGCTTGGGGAGCGGGGCCACCGATACGCAGTATTTT. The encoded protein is CASSLGSGATDTQYF.

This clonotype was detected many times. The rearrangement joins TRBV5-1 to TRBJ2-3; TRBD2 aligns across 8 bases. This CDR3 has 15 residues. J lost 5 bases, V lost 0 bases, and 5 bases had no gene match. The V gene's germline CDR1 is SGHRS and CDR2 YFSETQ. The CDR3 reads CASSLGQRGKDTQYF. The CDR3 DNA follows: TGCGCCAGCAGCTTGGGGCAGCGGGGGAAAGATACGCAGTATTTT. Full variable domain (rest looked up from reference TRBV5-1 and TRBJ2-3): KAGVTQTPRYLIKTRGQQVTLSCSPISGHRSVSWYQQTPGQGLQFLFEYFSETQRNKGNFPGRFSGRQFSNSRSEMNVSTLELGDSALYLCASSLGQRGKDTQYFGPGTRLTVL.

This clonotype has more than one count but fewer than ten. The CDR3 loop reads CATGGGYNEQFF. The CDR3 DNA is TGTGCCACTGGGGGGGGTTACAATGAGCAGTTCTTC. The chain combines TRBV7-9 with TRBJ2-1; TRBD2 matches at 7 bases. The CDR3 contains 12 residues. Germline trimming cut 10 bases from V and 4 bases from J; bases unmatched to any gene: 4. CDR1 SEHNR and CDR2 FQNEAQ come from the germline V gene (reference sequence). The entire variable domain, with the rest obtained from reference TRBV7-9 and TRBJ2-1, is as follows: DTGVSQNPRHKITKRGQNVTFRCDPISEHNRLYWYRQTLGQGPEFLTYFQNEAQLEKSRLLSDRFSAERPKGSFSTLEIQRTEQGDSAMYLCATGGGYNEQFFGPGTRLTVL.

The CDR3 sequence: CASSQDQDGEAFF. In nucleotides, the CDR3 is TGCGCCAGCAGCCAAGATCAGGACGGTGAAGCTTTCTTT. The chain couples TRBV4-1 to TRBJ1-1; D not certain. From germline, CDR1 is MGHRA and CDR2 YSYEKL. The CDR3 has 13 residues. Trimming left V 0 bases short and J 7 bases short, with 9 bases between.

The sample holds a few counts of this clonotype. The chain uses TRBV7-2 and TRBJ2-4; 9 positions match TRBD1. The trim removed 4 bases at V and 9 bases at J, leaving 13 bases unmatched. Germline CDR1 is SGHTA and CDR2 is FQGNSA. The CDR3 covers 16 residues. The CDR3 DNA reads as TGTGCCAGCAGCTCTCTCACCGGGACAGGGAATTTCATTCAGTACTTC. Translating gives CASSSLTGTGNFIQYF.

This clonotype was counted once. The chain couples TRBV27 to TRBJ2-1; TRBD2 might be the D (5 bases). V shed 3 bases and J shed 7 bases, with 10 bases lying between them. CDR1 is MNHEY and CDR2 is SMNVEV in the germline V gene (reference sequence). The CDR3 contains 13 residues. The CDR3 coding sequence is TGTGCCAGCAGTTTTACTAGTAGGAATGAGCAGTTCTTC. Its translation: CASSFTSRNEQFF.

The DNA for the CDR3 is TGTGCCACCAGCAGAGTGACTAGCTCGGAGACCCAGTACTTC. Amino acids: CATSRVTSSETQYF. This chain links TRBV15 with TRBJ2-5, with TRBD2 matching over 7 bases. The V segment lost 1 base and the J segment 5 bases; nucleotides outside the gene matches: 4. The CDR3 runs to 14 residues. The germline V gene encodes CDR1 LNHNV and CDR2 YYDKDF (reference sequence).

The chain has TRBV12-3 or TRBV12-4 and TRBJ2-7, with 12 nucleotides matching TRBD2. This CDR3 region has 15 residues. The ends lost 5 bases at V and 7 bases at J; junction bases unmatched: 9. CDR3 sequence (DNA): TGTGCCAGCAGTCCTTCTAGCGGGGGGGCCAGGGAGCAGTACTTC. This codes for CASSPSSGGAREQYF.

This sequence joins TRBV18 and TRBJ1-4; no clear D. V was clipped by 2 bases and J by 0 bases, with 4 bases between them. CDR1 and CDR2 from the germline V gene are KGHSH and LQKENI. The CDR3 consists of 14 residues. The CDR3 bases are TGTGCCAGCTCACCAGGGACAACTAATGAAAAACTGTTTTTT. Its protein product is CASSPGTTNEKLFF. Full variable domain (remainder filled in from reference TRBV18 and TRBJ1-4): NAGVMQNPRHLVRRRGQEARLRCSPMKGHSHVYWYRQLPEEGLKFMVYLQKENIIDESGMPKERFSAEFPKEGPSILRIQQVVRGDSAAYFCASSPGTTNEKLFFGSGTQLSVL.

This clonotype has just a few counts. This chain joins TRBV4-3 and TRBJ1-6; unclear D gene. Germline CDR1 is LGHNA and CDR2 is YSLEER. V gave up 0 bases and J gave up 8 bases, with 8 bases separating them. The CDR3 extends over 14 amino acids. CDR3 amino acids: CASSQDWADSPLHF. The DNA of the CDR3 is TGCGCCAGCAGCCAAGACTGGGCGGATTCACCCCTCCACTTT.

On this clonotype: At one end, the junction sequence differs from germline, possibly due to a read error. CDR3 amino acids: CASSSDRTQHFF. The DNA of the CDR3 is TGCGCCAGCAGCTCCGACAGGACCCAGCATTTCTTC. This chain joins TRBV5-1 and TRBJ2-1, with D perhaps TRBD1 (6 bases). The CDR3 runs to 12 residues. From germline, CDR1 is SGHRS and CDR2 YFSETQ. The full variable domain, rest sourced from reference TRBV5-1 and TRBJ2-1, is KAGVTQTPRYLIKTRGQQVTLSCSPISGHRSVSWYQQTPGQGLQFLFEYFSETQRNKGNFPGRFSGRQFSNSRSEMNVSTLELGDSALYLCASSSDRTQHFFGPGTRLTVL.

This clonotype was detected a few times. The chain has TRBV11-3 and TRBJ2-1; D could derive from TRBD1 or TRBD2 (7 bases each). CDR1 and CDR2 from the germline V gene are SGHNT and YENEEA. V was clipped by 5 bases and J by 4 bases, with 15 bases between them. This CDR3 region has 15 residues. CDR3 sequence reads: CASSPGGGRYNEQFF. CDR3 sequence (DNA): TGTGCCAGCAGCCCAGGGGGGGGCCGATACAATGAGCAGTTCTTC.

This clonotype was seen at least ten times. The DNA of the CDR3 is TGTGCCAGCAGCTTAGGCTTAGAAGAGACCCAGTACTTC. Amino acid sequence: CASSLGLEETQYF. J is TRBJ2-5 and V is TRBV11-2; no clear D. With 1 base removed from V and 3 bases from J, the gap between germline ends came to 6 bases. The CDR3 has 13 residues. Germline loops: CDR1 SGHAT, CDR2 FQNNGV.

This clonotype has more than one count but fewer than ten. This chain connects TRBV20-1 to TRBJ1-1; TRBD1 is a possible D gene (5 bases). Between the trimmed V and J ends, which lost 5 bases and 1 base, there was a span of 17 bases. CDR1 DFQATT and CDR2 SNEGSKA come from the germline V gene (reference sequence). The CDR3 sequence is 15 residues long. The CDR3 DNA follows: TGCAGTGCTTCCTCCTTGGGGGGGGGGAACACTGAAGCTTTCTTT. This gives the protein CSASSLGGGNTEAFF.

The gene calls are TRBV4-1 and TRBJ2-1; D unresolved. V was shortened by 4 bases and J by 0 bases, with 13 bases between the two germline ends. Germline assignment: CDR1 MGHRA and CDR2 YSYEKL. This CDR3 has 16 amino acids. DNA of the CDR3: TGCGCCAGCAGCCTCCTTAGGACCCCCTCCTACAATGAGCAGTTCTTC. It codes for CASSLLRTPSYNEQFF.

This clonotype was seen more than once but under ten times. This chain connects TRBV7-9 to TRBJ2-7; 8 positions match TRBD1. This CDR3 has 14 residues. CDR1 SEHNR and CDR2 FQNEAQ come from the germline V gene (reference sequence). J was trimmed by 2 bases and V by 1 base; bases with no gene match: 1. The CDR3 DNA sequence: TGTGCCAGCAGCTTAGAGACAGGGGCCTACGAGCAGTACTTC. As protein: CASSLETGAYEQYF.

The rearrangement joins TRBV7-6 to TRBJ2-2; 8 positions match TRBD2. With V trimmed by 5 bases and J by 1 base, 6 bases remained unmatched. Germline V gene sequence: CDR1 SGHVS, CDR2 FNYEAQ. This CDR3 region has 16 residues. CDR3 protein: CASSPQRGWNTGELFF. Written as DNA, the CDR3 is TGTGCCAGCAGCCCCCAGCGGGGGTGGAACACCGGGGAGCTGTTTTTT. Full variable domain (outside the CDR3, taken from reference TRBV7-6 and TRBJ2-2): GAGVSQSPRYKVTKRGQDVALRCDPISGHVSLYWYRQALGQGPEFLTYFNYEAQQDKSGLPNDRFSAERPEGSISTLTIQRTEQRDSAMYRCASSPQRGWNTGELFFGEGSRLTVL.

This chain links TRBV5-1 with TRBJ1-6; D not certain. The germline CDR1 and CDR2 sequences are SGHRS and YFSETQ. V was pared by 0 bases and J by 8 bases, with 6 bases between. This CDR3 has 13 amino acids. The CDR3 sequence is CASSLAEDSPLHF. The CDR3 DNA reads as TGCGCCAGCAGCTTGGCAGAGGATTCACCCCTCCACTTT.

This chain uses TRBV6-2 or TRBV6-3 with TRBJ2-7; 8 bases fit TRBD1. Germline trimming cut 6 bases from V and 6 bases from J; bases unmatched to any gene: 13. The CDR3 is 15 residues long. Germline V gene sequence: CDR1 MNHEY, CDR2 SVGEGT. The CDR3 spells CASSRTGTVLSEQYF. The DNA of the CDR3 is TGTGCCAGCAGCCGGACAGGGACGGTCTTGAGCGAGCAGTACTTC.

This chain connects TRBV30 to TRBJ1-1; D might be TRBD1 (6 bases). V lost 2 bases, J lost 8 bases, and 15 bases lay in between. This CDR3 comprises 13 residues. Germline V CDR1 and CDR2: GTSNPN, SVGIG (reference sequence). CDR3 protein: CAWSMTGLTEAFF. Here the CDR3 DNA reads TGTGCCTGGAGTATGACAGGTCTTACGGAAGCTTTCTTT. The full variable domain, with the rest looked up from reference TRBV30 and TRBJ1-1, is SQTIHQWPATLVQPVGSPLSLECTVEGTSNPNLYWYRQAAGRGLQLLFYSVGIGQISSEVPQNLSASRPQDRQFILSSKKLLLSDSGFYLCAWSMTGLTEAFFGQGTRLTVV.

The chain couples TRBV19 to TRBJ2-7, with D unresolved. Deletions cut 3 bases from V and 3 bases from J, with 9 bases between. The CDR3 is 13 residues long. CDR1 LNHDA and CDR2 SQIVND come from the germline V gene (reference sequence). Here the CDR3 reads CASSIYANYEQYF. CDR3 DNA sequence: TGTGCCAGTAGTATCTATGCCAACTACGAGCAGTACTTC.

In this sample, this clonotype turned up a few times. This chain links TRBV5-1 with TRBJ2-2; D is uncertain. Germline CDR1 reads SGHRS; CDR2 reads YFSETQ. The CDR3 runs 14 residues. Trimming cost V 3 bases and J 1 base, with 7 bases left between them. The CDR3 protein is CASSSNLNTGELFF. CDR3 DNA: TGCGCCAGCAGCTCAAACTTGAACACCGGGGAGCTGTTTTTT.

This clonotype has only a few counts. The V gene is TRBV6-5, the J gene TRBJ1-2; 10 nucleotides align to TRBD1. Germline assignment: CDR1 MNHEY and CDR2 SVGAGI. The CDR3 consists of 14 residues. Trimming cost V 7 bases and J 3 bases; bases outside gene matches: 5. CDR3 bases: TGTGCCAGCAAAAGGACAGGGGGAGACTATGGCTACACCTTC. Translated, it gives CASKRTGGDYGYTF.

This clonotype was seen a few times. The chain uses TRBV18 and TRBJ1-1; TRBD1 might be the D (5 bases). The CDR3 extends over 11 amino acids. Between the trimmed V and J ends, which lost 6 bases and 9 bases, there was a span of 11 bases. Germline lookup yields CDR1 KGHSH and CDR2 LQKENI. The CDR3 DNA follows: TGTGCCAGCTCGGGGGACCGCAAAGCTTTCTTT. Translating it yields CASSGDRKAFF.

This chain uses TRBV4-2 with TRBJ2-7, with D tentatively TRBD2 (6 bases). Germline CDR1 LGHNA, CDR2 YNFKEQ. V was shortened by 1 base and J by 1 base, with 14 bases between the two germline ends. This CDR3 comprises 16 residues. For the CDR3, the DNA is TGTGCCAGCAGCCAAGGGAGGGATGGAGGGTCCTACGAGCAGTACTTC. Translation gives CASSQGRDGGSYEQYF.